These 4 T cell receptor beta chains were sequenced from one sample in a study of human T cells and chemical hapten exposure. TCRdb re-called the RACE reads through MiXCR, storing one row per CDR3 protein. The sample has 100,000 or so distinct CDR3 sequences, about 10% seen once. As for time point: patch test 1, 2 weeks after DPC sensitization. The treatment was: therapeutic diphenylcyclopropenone sensitization with weekly scalp DPC. The specimen comprised whole blood, sampled in connection with sensitization to the hapten diphenylcyclopropenone (DPC). These receptors were obtained from a man aged 40-55 years with alopecia areata. Some clones in this sample may be carry-over from other donors' samples.

In this sample, this clonotype turned up a few times. The chain links TRBV14 to TRBJ1-2; no reliable D call. The CDR3 has 14 amino acids. Germline V gene sequence: CDR1 SGHDN, CDR2 FVKESK. V lost 0 bases and J 4 bases, leaving 9 bases between the germline ends. The CDR3 sequence is CASSQDGVRYGYTF. The CDR3 DNA reads TGTGCCAGCAGCCAAGATGGGGTCCGCTATGGCTACACCTTC.

Points on this clonotype: This may be a read error, as it is one base from a much larger clone. The gene calls are TRBV20-1 and TRBJ1-3; TRBD1 might be the D (5 bases). The germline CDR1 and CDR2 sequences are DFQATT and SNEGSKA (reference sequence). The CDR3 loop spans 13 amino acids. CDR3 region: CSTSPGGGNTIYF. CDR3 bases: TGCAGTACTAGCCCGGGGGGTGGAAACACCATATATTTT.

Of note for this clonotype: One end of the junction is discordant with germline, which a read error may explain. This sequence joins TRBV4-2 and TRBJ2-5; no clear D. The CDR3 has 15 amino acids. Looked up from germline, CDR1 is LGHNA and CDR2 is YNFKEQ. CDR3 DNA: TGTGCCAACAGCCAAGATAGTCGGCTGGAAGAGACCCAGTACTTC. Amino acid sequence: CANSQDSRLEETQYF.

About this clonotype itself: Compared with germline, one end of the junction differs, possibly owing to a read error. V usage is TRBV7-7 and J usage is TRBJ2-2; 7 nucleotides match TRBD1. Germline V gives CDR1 SSHAT, CDR2 FNYEAQ (reference sequence). This CDR3 has 16 amino acids. This CDR3 reads CASSLGPATGTGELFF. As DNA, the CDR3 is TGTGCTAGCAGCTTAGGGCCCGCGACAGGGACCGGGGAGCTGTTTTTT.